This TCR beta chain was found in a study of CD8 T cells in ankylosing spondylitis. The study's findings and limits: Among TCR beta sequences, a motif of eight or nine highly homologous variants appeared characteristic of ankylosing spondylitis blood.

This clonotype was seen at least ten times. The antigen is unknown. TCRdb itself ran the 5' RACE reads through MiXCR, one entry per CDR3 protein. The sample has about 190,000 distinct CDR3 sequences, approximately 13% seen once. The TCR sequence derives from a female donor with ankylosing spondylitis or in good health (not recorded which). Sequencing input: blood, either unsorted or a sorted T cell fraction (not recorded which).

CDR3 nucleotides: TGTGCCAGCAGTTCGACCGACAACACCGGGGAGCTGTTTTTT. It is translated as CASSSTDNTGELFF. This sequence joins TRBV6-2 or TRBV6-3 and TRBJ2-2; D is unclear. The V end lost 4 bases, the J end lost 2 bases, and 8 bases lay between the germline ends. The CDR3 has 14 amino acids. Germline values: CDR1 MNHEY, CDR2 SVGEGT.